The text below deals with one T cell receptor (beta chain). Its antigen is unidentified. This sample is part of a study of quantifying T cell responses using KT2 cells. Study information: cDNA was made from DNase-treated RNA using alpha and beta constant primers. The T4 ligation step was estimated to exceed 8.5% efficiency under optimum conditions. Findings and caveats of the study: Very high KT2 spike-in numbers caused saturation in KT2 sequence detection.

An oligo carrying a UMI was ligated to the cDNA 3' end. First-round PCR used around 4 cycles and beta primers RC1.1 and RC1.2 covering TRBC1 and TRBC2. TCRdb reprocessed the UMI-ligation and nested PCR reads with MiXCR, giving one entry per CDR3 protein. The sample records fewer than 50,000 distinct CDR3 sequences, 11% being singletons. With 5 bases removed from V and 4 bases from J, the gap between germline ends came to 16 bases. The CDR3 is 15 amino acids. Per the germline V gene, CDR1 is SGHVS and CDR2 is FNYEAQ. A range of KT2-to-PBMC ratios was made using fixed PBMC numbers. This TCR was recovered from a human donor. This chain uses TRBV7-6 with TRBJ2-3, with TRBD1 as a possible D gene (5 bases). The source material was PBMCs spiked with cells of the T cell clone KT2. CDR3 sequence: CASSLTSTDPDTQYF. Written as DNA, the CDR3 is TGTGCCAGCAGCCTCACCTCGACAGATCCAGATACGCAGTATTTT.